Each of the 20 T cell receptor beta chains below was sequenced from the same sample in a study of patients and donors after allogeneic stem cell transplantation. TCRdb redid the calling of the RT-PCR reads with MiXCR, one entry per CDR3 protein. The sample shows about 960,000 distinct CDR3 sequences, more than 15% of them seen only once. The specimen was blood, either unsorted or a sorted T cell fraction (not recorded which). These receptors were taken from a human donor who was either an allogeneic HSCT recipient or a stem cell or donor lymphocyte infusion donor (not recorded which). It is not recorded whose cells these are; they may come from a transplant donor.

V is TRBV12-3 or TRBV12-4 and J is TRBJ1-4; 8 nucleotides match TRBD1. V was clipped by 0 bases and J by 6 bases; unmatched bases: 12. The CDR3 has 18 residues. The chain's CDR3 is CASSLASRLAGGHEKLFF. For the CDR3, the DNA is TGTGCCAGCAGTTTAGCCAGTAGGCTGGCAGGGGGCCATGAAAAACTGTTTTTT.

This clonotype was seen at least ten times. This rearrangement joins TRBV5-1 to TRBJ1-6; 7 nucleotides match TRBD1. This CDR3 is 14 amino acids long. Germline lookup yields CDR1 SGHRS and CDR2 YFSETQ. With V trimmed by 1 base and J by 5 bases, 0 bases remained unmatched. CDR3 sequence: CASSLTGDNSPLHF. CDR3 bases: TGCGCCAGCAGCTTGACAGGGGATAATTCACCCCTCCACTTT.

In its sample, this clonotype was seen a few times. This chain uses TRBV24-1 with TRBJ1-1; a possible D gene is TRBD1 (5 bases). The V and J ends lost 2 bases and 4 bases respectively, with 13 bases between them. The CDR3 is 15 residues long. Germline CDR1 and CDR2: KGHDR and SFDVKD. The CDR3 loop is CATSDSQTGGTEAFF. CDR3 bases: TGTGCCACCAGTGATTCACAGACCGGGGGCACTGAAGCTTTCTTT.

CDR3 sequence reads: CASRYSGTKTQYF. The DNA for the CDR3 is TGTGCCAGCCGTTATAGCGGGACCAAGACCCAGTACTTC. This rearrangement joins TRBV2 to TRBJ2-5, with 8 bases lining up with TRBD2. CDR1 SNHLY and CDR2 FYNNEI come from the germline V gene. This CDR3 is built from 13 residues. J gave up 6 bases and V 8 bases, and 8 bases lay outside the gene matches.

The J gene is TRBJ1-6, the V gene TRBV4-1; no clear D. The CDR3 spans 16 residues. The germline gives CDR1 MGHRA, CDR2 YSYEKL. The ends were cut back, 0 bases at V and 5 bases at J, with 11 bases in the middle. The CDR3 here is CASSQDIDRNNSPLHF. CDR3 nucleotides: TGCGCCAGCAGCCAAGATATCGACCGAAATAATTCACCCCTCCACTTT.

This clonotype was counted a few times. The chain has TRBV19 and TRBJ1-3; no clear D. V shed 5 bases and J shed 3 bases, with 11 bases lying between them. The CDR3 is 14 residues long. Germline V gives CDR1 LNHDA, CDR2 SQIVND (reference sequence). Here the CDR3 reads CASSGSSRGNTIYF. CDR3 nucleotide sequence: TGTGCCAGTAGTGGCAGTTCTCGTGGAAACACCATATATTTT.

This clonotype was observed at least ten times. The rearrangement links TRBV12-3 or TRBV12-4 to TRBJ1-1; TRBD1 might be the D (6 bases). CDR3 length: 16 amino acids. V shed 5 bases and J shed 0 bases, with 16 bases lying between them. This CDR3 is CASSRPGQPMNTEAFF. Written as DNA, the CDR3 is TGTGCCAGCAGTCGACCGGGACAACCGATGAACACTGAAGCTTTCTTT.

This clonotype came up a few times. The chain combines TRBV5-6 with TRBJ1-2; D ambiguous. V was pared by 4 bases and J by 7 bases, with 11 bases between. The CDR3 loop spans 12 amino acids. The germline V gene encodes CDR1 SGHDT and CDR2 YYEEEE. The CDR3 spells CASSPKVSGYTF. In DNA, the CDR3 is TGTGCCAGCAGCCCGAAAGTGAGTGGCTACACCTTC.

This clonotype was found a few times. V is TRBV11-1 and J is TRBJ1-5; perhaps TRBD1 as D (6 bases). There are 19 residues in the CDR3. Looked up from germline, CDR1 is SGHAT and CDR2 is FQDESV (reference sequence). V lost 0 bases to trimming and J lost 3 bases, with 21 bases between them. CDR3 protein: CASSLAGIGGALPNQPQHF. CDR3 DNA sequence: TGTGCCAGCAGCTTAGCAGGGATAGGGGGGGCCTTGCCCAATCAGCCCCAGCATTTT.

This chain connects TRBV30 to TRBJ2-4, with TRBD2 as a possible D gene (5 bases). Per germline, CDR1 GTSNPN and CDR2 SVGIG (reference sequence). CDR3 length: 13 amino acids. Trimming took 2 bases from V and 2 from J, leaving 7 bases between them. CDR3 nucleotide sequence: TGTGCCTGGAGTACGGGGACCAAAAACATTCAGTACTTC. This encodes CAWSTGTKNIQYF. Combining the CDR3 with reference TRBV30 and TRBJ2-4 gives the whole variable domain SQTIHQWPATLVQPVGSPLSLECTVEGTSNPNLYWYRQAAGRGLQLLFYSVGIGQISSEVPQNLSASRPQDRQFILSSKKLLLSDSGFYLCAWSTGTKNIQYFGAGTRLSVL.

The rearrangement links TRBV7-2 to TRBJ2-3; 10 positions match TRBD2. Germline CDR1 is SGHTA and CDR2 is FQGNSA. After removal of 4 bases from V and 4 bases from J, the junction contained 2 bases not matched to a gene. This CDR3 spans 14 amino acids. The CDR3 loop is CASSYSGGPDTQYF. The DNA for the CDR3 is TGTGCCAGCAGCTATAGCGGGGGGCCAGATACGCAGTATTTT.

This clonotype was recorded a few times. The chain uses TRBV6-1 and TRBJ2-1; D may match TRBD1 or TRBD2 (5 bases each). Germline V gene lookup returns CDR1 MNHNS and CDR2 SASEGT. This CDR3 has 14 residues. Trimming removed 6 bases from V and 8 bases from J, with 17 bases in between. The CDR3 DNA reads TGTGCCAGCAGGGACCCGGGACCTGCTGATGAGCAGTTCTTC. This encodes CASRDPGPADEQFF.

The chain recombines TRBV4-1 with TRBJ1-1; the match to TRBD1 covers 8 bases. This CDR3 has 14 amino acids. Germline loops: CDR1 MGHRA, CDR2 YSYEKL. The V segment lost 1 base and the J segment 4 bases; nucleotides outside the gene matches: 2. CDR3 bases: TGCGCCAGCAGCCAAGTGGGACAGGCCACTGAAGCTTTCTTT. Translated, it gives CASSQVGQATEAFF.

This clonotype was detected many times. The chain is built from TRBV29-1 and TRBJ2-7; D not certain. Trimming took 3 bases from V and 3 from J, leaving 12 bases between them. Germline CDR1 and CDR2: SQVTM and ANQGSEA. This CDR3 is built from 13 residues. CDR3 region: CSVDVGSGYEQYF. The DNA of the CDR3 is TGCAGCGTTGACGTGGGGTCTGGCTACGAGCAGTACTTC.

A few counts support this clonotype. V and J are TRBV6-1 and TRBJ2-4, with D possibly TRBD1 on 6 matching bases. CDR3 size: 13 residues. Germline-derived CDR1 and CDR2 are MNHNS and SASEGT. V lost 8 bases and J lost 2, with 10 bases in between. Here the CDR3 reads CASDQGSKNIQYF. CDR3 DNA sequence: TGTGCCAGCGACCAGGGGTCCAAAAACATTCAGTACTTC.

J is TRBJ2-3 and V is TRBV29-1; D may be TRBD1 or TRBD2 (5 bases each). Per germline, CDR1 SQVTM and CDR2 ANQGSEA. The V end lost 7 bases, the J end lost 0 bases, and 14 bases lay between the germline ends. The CDR3 covers 14 residues. The CDR3 region is CSGIGDRSTDTQYF. The CDR3 DNA is TGCAGCGGGATCGGGGACCGAAGCACAGATACGCAGTATTTT.

V is TRBV30 and J is TRBJ1-1; no clear D. CDR3 size: 17 residues. V was clipped by 4 bases and J by 6 bases, with 27 bases between them. Looked up from germline, CDR1 is GTSNPN and CDR2 is SVGIG (reference sequence). Here the CDR3 reads CAWILLREIINGPEAFF. The DNA for the CDR3 is TGTGCCTGGATTCTCCTCCGGGAAATCATAAACGGACCTGAAGCTTTCTTT.

This chain links TRBV5-5 with TRBJ2-7; either TRBD1 or TRBD2 may supply D (5 bases each). The CDR3 sequence is 14 residues long. The V end lost 4 bases, the J end lost 3 bases, and 14 bases lay between the germline ends. The germline V gene encodes CDR1 SGHKS and CDR2 YYEKEE (reference sequence). Here the CDR3 reads CASSRFEGSYEQYF. The CDR3 DNA sequence: TGTGCCAGCAGCCGGTTTGAGGGGAGCTACGAGCAGTACTTC.

This sequence joins TRBV9 and TRBJ2-6; 10 nucleotides line up with TRBD1. Losses at the gene ends were 2 bases for V and 4 bases for J; bases not matched to a gene: 9. Germline V gene lookup returns CDR1 SGDLS and CDR2 YYNGEE. This CDR3 has 18 residues. The CDR3 reads CASSVRDRGGTGANVLTF. The CDR3 DNA reads as TGTGCCAGCAGCGTCCGGGACAGGGGAGGTACAGGGGCCAACGTCCTGACTTTC.

V and J are TRBV6-2 or TRBV6-3 and TRBJ2-1; 10 bases map to TRBD2. CDR3 length: 15 amino acids. J gave up 8 bases and V 4 bases, and 8 bases lay outside the gene matches. Per the germline V gene, CDR1 is MNHEY and CDR2 is SVGEGT. CDR3 DNA: TGTGCCAGCAGTTCCAGCGGGGGGGTGATCCATGAGCAGTTCTTC. Translation gives CASSSSGGVIHEQFF.